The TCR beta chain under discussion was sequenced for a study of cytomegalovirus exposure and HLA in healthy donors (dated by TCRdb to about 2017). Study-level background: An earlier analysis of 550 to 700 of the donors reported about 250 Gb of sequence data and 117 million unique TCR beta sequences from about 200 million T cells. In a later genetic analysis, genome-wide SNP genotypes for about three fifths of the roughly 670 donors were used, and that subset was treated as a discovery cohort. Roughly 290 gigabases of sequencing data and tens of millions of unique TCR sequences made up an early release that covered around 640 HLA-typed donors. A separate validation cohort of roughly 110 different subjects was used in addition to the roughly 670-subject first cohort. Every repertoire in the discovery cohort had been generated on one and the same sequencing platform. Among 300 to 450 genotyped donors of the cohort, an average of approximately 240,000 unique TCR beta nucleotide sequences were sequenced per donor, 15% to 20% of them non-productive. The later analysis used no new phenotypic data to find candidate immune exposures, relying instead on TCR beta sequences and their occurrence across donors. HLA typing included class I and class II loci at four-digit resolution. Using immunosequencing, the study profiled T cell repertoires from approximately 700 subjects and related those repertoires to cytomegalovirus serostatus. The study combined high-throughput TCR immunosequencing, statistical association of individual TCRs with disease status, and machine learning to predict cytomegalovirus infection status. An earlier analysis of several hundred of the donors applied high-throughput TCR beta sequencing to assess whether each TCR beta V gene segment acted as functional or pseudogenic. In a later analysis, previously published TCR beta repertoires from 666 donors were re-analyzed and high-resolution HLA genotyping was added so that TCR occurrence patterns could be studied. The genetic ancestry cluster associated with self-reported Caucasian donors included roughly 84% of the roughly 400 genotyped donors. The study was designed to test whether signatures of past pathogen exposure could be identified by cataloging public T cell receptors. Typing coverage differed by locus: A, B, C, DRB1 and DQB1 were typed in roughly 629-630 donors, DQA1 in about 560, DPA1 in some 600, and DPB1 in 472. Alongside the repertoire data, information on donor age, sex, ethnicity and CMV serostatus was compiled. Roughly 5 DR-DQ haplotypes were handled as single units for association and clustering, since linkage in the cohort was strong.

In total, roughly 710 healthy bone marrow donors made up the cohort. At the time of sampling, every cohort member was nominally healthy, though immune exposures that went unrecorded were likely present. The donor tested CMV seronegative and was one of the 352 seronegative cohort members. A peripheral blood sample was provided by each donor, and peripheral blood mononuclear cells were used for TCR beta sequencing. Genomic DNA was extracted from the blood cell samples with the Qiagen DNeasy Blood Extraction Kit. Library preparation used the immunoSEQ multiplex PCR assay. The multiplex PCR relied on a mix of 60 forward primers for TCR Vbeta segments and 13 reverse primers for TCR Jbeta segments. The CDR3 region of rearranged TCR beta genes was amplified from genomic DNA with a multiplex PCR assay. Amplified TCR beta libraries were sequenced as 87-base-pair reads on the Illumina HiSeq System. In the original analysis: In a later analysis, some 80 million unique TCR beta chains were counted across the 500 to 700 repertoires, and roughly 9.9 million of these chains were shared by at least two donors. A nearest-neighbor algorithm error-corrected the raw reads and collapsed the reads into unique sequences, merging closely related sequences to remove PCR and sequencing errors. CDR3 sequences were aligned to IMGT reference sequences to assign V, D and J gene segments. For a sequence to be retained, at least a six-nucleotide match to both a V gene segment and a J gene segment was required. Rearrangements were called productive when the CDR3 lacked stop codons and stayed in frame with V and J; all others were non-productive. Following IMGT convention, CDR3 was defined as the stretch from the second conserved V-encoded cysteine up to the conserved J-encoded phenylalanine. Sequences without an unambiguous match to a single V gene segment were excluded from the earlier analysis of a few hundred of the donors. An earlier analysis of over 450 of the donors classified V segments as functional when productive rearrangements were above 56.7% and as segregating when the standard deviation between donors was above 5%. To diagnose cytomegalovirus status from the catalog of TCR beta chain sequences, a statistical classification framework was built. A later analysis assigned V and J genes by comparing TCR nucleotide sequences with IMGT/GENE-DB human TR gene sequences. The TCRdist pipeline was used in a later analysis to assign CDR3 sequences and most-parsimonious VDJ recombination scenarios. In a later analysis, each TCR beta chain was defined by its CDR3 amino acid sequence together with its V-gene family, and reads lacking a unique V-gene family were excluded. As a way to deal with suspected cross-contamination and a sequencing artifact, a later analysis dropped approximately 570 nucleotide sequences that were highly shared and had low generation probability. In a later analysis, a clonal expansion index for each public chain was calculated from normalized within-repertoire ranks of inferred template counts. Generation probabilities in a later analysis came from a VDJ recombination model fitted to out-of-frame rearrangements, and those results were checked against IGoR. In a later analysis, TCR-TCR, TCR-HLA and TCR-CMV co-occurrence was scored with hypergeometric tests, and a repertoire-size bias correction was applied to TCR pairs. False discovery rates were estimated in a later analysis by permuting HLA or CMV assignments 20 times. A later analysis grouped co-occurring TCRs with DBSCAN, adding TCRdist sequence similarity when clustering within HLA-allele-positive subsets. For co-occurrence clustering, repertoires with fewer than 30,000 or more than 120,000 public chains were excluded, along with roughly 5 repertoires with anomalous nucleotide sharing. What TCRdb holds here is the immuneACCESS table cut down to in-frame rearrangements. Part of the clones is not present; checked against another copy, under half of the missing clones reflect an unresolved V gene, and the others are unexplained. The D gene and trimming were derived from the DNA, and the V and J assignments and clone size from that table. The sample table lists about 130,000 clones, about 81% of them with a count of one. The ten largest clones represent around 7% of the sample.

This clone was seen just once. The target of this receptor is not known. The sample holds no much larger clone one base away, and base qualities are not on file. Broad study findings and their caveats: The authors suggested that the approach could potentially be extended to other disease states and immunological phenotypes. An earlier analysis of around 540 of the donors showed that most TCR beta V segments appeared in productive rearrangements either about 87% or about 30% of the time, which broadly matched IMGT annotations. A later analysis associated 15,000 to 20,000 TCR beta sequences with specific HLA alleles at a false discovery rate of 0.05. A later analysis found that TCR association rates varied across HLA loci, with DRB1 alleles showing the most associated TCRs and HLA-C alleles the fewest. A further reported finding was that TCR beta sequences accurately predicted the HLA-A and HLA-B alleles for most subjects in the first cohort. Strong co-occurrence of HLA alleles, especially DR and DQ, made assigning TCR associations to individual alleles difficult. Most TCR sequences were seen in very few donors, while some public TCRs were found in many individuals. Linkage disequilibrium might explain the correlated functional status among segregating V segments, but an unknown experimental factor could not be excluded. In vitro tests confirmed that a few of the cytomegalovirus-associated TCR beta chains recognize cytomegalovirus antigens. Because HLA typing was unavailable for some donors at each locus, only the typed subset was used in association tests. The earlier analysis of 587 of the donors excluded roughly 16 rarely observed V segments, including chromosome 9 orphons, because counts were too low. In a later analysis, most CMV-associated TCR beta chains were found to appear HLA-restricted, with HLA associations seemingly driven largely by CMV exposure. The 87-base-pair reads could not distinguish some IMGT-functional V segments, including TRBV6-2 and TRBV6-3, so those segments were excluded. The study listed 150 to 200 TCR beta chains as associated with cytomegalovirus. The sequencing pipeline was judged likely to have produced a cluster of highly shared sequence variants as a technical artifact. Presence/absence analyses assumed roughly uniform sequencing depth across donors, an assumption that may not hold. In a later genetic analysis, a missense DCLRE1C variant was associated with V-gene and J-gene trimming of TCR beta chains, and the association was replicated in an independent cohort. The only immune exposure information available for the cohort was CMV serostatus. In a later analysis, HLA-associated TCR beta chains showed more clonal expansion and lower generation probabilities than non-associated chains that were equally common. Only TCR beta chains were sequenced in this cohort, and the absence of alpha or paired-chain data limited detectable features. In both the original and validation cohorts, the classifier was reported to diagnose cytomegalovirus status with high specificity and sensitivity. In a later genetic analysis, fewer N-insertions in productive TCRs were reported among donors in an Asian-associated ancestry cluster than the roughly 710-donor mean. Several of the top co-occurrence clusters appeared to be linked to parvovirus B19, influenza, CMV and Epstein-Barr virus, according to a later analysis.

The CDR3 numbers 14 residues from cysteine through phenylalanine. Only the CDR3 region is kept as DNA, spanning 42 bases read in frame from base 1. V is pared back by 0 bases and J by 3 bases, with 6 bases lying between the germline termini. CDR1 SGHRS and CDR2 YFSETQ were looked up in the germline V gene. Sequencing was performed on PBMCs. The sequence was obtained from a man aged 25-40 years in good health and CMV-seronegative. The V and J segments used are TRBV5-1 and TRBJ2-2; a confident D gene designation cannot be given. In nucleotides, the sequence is TGCGCCAGCAGCTTGGACACCGACACCGGGGAGCTGTTTTTT. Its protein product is CASSLDTDTGELFF.